The 14 T cell receptor beta chains reported below all come from one sample, sequenced in a study of prognosis after radiotherapy for stage I lung cancer. The study amplified the TCR beta CDR3 region from genomic DNA. This amplification was carried out by two rounds of multiplex PCR. With primers specific to each TRBV and TRBJ gene, the first-round PCR was performed. One entry per CDR3 protein, called by TCRdb with MiXCR from the multiplex PCR reads. This sample has approximately 17,000 distinct CDR3 sequences, with under 55% found just once. The sample consisted of PBMCs, taken before or after stereotactic body radiation therapy (not recorded which). The receptors stem from a donor aged 50 or older with non-small cell lung cancer.

About this clonotype: A much more abundant neighbour one base away suggests this may be a read error. CDR3 nucleotides: TGTGCCAGCGGCCCCGGGACAGGGGGCCGCTTCACAACCGAGCAGTACTTC. Encoded protein: CASGPGTGGRFTTEQYF. The rearrangement uses TRBV11-2 and TRBJ2-7; 12 bases fit TRBD1. The CDR3 extends over 17 amino acids. J lost 6 bases, V lost 8 bases, and 17 bases had no gene match. CDR1 is SGHAT and CDR2 is FQNNGV in the germline V gene. Looking up the rest from reference TRBV11-2 and TRBJ2-7 gives the full variable domain: EAGVAQSPRYKIIEKRQSVAFWCNPISGHATLYWYQQILGQGPKLLIQFQNNGVVDDSQLPKDRFSAERLKGVDSTLKIQPAKLEDSAVYLCASGPGTGGRFTTEQYFGPGTRLTVT.

Turning to this clonotype: Its ends do not fully match the called genes, so a read error is possible. The rearrangement links TRBV20-1 to TRBJ2-3, with D perhaps being TRBD1 or TRBD2 (6 bases each). The CDR3 covers 17 residues. Germline assignment: CDR1 DFQATT and CDR2 SNEGSKA (reference sequence). CDR3 sequence: CSASPPGAGTITYTQYF. CDR3 coding DNA: TGCAGTGCTAGTCCACCGGGGGCGGGGACAATCACATATACGCAGTATTTT.

This clonotype was seen at least ten times. The chain has TRBV7-8 and TRBJ2-1; the D is unclear. V lost 3 bases to trimming and J lost 4 bases, with 19 bases between them. In germline, CDR1 is SGHVS, CDR2 FQNEAQ. The CDR3 spans 17 residues. CDR3 nucleotides: TGTGCCAGCAGCTTGGCGTCGGTAGGTCTAACGTACAATGAGCAGTTCTTC. As protein: CASSLASVGLTYNEQFF.

This clonotype appeared many times. The J gene is TRBJ2-5, the V gene TRBV7-2; no clear D gene. The CDR3 is 12 amino acids. Germline assignment: CDR1 SGHTA and CDR2 FQGNSA. V dropped 2 bases and J dropped 5 bases, with 6 bases sitting between them. The CDR3 DNA reads TGTGCCAGCAGCTTAATGGGGGAGACCCAGTACTTC. Protein sequence: CASSLMGETQYF.

This clonotype is medium-sized within its sample. CDR3 residues: CASSRQGKEAGELFF. CDR3 nucleotide sequence: TGCGCCAGCAGTCGACAGGGAAAAGAGGCCGGGGAGCTGTTTTTT. The genes are TRBV5-1 and TRBJ2-2, with TRBD1 matching over 7 bases. The CDR3 consists of 15 residues. Per the germline V gene, CDR1 is SGHRS and CDR2 is YFSETQ. J gave up 6 bases and V 5 bases, and 10 bases lay outside the gene matches.

About this clonotype itself: It may be a read error: a sequence one base away is much more abundant. The chain links TRBV7-9 to TRBJ1-4; maybe TRBD1 (6 bases). This CDR3 spans 15 amino acids. The germline V gene has CDR1 SEHNR and CDR2 FQNEAQ (reference sequence). The CDR3 reads CASSSLLGGGERLFF. CDR3 bases: TGTGCCAGCAGCTCCCTGCTAGGGGGGGGTGAAAGACTGTTTTTT.

Comment on this clonotype: With a much larger clone just one base away, this may be a read error. The chain couples TRBV9 to TRBJ1-2, with D possibly TRBD1 on 6 matching bases. Looked up from germline, CDR1 is SGDLS and CDR2 is YYNGEE. The CDR3 has 15 residues. V was cut by 6 bases and J by 1 base, with 16 bases left in between. The CDR3 region is CASIAPGTLNYGYTF. The CDR3 DNA follows: TGTGCCAGCATTGCTCCCGGGACACTTAACTATGGCTACACCTTC.

This clonotype was seen at least ten times. The CDR3 is CASSSRAVEETQYF. CDR3 DNA sequence: TGTGCCAGCAGTAGCAGGGCAGTGGAAGAGACCCAGTACTTC. The rearrangement links TRBV12-3 or TRBV12-4 to TRBJ2-5; TRBD1 is a possible D gene (5 bases). The CDR3 has 14 amino acids. V lost 5 bases and J lost 3, with 13 bases in between.

Concerning this clonotype itself: This sequence is one base from a far larger clone and is likely a read error. The CDR3 region is CASMSLGGSYGYTF. The CDR3 region has the DNA TGTGCCAGCATGTCTTTGGGGGGCAGCTATGGCTACACCTTC. This rearrangement joins TRBV6-5 to TRBJ1-2; weak D call: TRBD1 (6 bases). V was cut by 7 bases and J by 4 bases, with 16 bases left in between. There are 14 residues in the CDR3. Germline V lookup: CDR1 MNHEY, CDR2 SVGAGI.

The V gene is TRBV6-1, the J gene TRBJ1-5; D gene uncertain. The CDR3 extends over 12 amino acids. CDR1 MNHNS and CDR2 SASEGT come from the germline V gene. V lost 4 bases to trimming and J lost 8 bases, with 9 bases between them. The CDR3 loop is CASSGWQKPQHF. Here the CDR3 DNA reads TGTGCCAGCAGTGGGTGGCAAAAGCCCCAGCATTTT.

This clonotype occurred many times. This chain joins TRBV12-3 or TRBV12-4 and TRBJ2-1, with 7 positions matching TRBD1. This CDR3 is built from 13 residues. Germline trimming cut 7 bases from V and 5 bases from J; bases unmatched to any gene: 5. The chain's CDR3 is CASNRGGNNEQFF. The DNA for the CDR3 is TGTGCCAGCAACAGGGGTGGCAACAATGAGCAGTTCTTC.

As regards this clonotype: A much larger clone differs from this one at a single base, so this may be a read error. The chain combines TRBV2 with TRBJ2-5, with 7 bases identical to TRBD2. CDR3 length equals 12 residues. Germline lookup yields CDR1 SNHLY and CDR2 FYNNEI. The J segment lost 4 bases and the V segment lost 9 bases, leaving 5 bases of the junction unmatched. CDR3 loop: CARRGFTETQYF. CDR3 bases: TGTGCCAGGCGGGGGTTCACAGAGACCCAGTACTTC.

This clonotype was counted ten times or more. For the CDR3, the DNA is TGTGCCAGCAGTGAGGGGACAGGGAACACTGAAGCTTTCTTT. Translation: CASSEGTGNTEAFF. The chain carries TRBV2 and TRBJ1-1, with 8 bases that match TRBD1. The V and J ends lost 3 bases and 1 base, in that order; junction bases with no gene match: 1. The CDR3 runs to 14 residues. Germline-derived CDR1 and CDR2 are SNHLY and FYNNEI.

This clonotype has ten or more counts. This chain links TRBV29-1 with TRBJ2-2; unclear D gene. Trimming took 6 bases from V and 7 from J, leaving 9 bases between them. The germline CDR1 and CDR2 sequences are SQVTM and ANQGSEA. This CDR3 region has 11 residues. The CDR3 sequence is CSVDDGGELFF. The CDR3 DNA sequence: TGCAGCGTCGACGACGGCGGGGAGCTGTTTTTT.